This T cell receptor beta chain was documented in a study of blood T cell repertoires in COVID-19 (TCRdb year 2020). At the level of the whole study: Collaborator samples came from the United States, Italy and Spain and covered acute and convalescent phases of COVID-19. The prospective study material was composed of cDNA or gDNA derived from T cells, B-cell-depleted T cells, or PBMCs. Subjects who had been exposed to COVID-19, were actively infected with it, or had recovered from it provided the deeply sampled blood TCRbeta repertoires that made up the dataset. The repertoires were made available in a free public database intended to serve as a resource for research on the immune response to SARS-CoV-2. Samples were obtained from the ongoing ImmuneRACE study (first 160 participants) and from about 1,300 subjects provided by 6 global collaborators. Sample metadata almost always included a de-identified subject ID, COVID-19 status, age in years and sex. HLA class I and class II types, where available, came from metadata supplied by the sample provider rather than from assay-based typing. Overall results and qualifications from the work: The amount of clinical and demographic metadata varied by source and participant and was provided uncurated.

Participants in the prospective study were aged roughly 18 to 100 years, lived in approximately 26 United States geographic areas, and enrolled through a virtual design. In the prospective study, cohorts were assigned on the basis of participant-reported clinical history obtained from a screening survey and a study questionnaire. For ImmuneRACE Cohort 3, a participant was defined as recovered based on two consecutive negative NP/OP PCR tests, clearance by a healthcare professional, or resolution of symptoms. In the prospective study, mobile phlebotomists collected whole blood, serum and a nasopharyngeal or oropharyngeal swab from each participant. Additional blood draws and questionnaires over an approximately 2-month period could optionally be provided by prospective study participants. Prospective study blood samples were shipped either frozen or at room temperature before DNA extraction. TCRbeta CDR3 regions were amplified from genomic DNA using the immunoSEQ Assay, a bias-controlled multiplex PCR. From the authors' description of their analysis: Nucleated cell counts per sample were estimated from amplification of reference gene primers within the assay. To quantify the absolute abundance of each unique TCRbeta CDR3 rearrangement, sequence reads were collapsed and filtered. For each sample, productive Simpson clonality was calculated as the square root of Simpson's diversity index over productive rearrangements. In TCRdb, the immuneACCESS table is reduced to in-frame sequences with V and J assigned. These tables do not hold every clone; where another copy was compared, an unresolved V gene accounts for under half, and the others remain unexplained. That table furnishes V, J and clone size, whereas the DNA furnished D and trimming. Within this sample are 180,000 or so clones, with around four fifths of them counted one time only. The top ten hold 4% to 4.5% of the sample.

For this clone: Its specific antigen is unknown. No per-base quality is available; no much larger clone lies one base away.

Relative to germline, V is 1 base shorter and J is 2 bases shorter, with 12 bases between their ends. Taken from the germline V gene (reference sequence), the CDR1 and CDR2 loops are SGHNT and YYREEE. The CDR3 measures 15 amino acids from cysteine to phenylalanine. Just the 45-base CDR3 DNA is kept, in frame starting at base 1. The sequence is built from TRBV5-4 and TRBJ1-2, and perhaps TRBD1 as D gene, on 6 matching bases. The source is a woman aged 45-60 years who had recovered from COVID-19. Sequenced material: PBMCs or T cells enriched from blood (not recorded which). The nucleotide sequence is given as TGTGCCAGCAGCTTGCCGGACAGACTCAACTATGGCTACACCTTC. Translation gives CASSLPDRLNYGYTF.